Below, one T cell receptor (beta chain) is given with its context. Its antigen is currently unknown. The data derive from a study of T-cell reconstitution after alpha-beta-depleted transplantation in children. General observations from the study: About two months after transplant, alpha-beta T cells reportedly came from several hundred expanded graft clones. Some patients' high day-60 TCRbeta diversity was traced to surviving recipient T cells and thymic progenitors.

Per the germline V gene, CDR1 is SEHNR and CDR2 is FQNEAQ (reference sequence). The V end was cut by 5 bases, the J end by 8 bases, with 18 bases between. This CDR3 is 15 amino acids long. TCRbeta library preparation incorporated unique molecular identifiers. Each CDR3 protein is one row after TCRdb ran MiXCR on the PCR reads. The sample has approximately 980,000 distinct CDR3 sequences, about 26% seen once. The gene calls are TRBV7-9 and TRBJ2-2, with unresolved D. Material: PBMCs, mostly from graft donor cells, obtained 360 days after TCRalphabeta/CD19-depleted stem cell transplant. This clonotype was obtained from a boy younger than two who had a stem cell transplant for SCID, so the T cells may come from the graft donor. The CDR3 DNA sequence: TGTGCCAGCAGCCCACGGCTGGTCGTAACGGGGGAGCTGTTTTTT. Translated: CASSPRLVVTGELFF.